These T cell receptor beta chains were read from a single sample in a study of T-cell memory formation after mild COVID-19. TCRdb re-called the 5' RACE reads through MiXCR, storing one row per CDR3 protein. The sample carries over 350,000 distinct CDR3 sequences, roughly 26% recorded once. Input material: PBMCs or a T cell subset sorted from them (not recorded which). The receptors shown here come from an adult woman who had mild COVID-19 (a few samples of this study predate the infection). Cell type and time point are not known. The CDR3 runs from the conserved cysteine through the conserved F or W. A D gene is named only where the DNA matches it firmly. The size entry is marked missing in some rows and otherwise reads once, few, many or a size class.

CDR3aa: CASSPRGGGTAYEQYF
CDR3nt: TGTGCCAGCAGCCCCCGGGGCGGGGGGACAGCCTACGAGCAGTACTTC
d_gene: NA
abundance: NA
v_gene: TRBV14
j_gene: TRBJ2-7

CDR3aa: CAWSRSGYEAFF
CDR3nt: TGTGCCTGGAGTCGTTCGGGGTATGAAGCTTTCTTT
d_gene: NA
abundance: few
v_gene: TRBV30
j_gene: TRBJ1-1

CDR3aa: CASSLLSGSGRETQYF
CDR3nt: TGTGCCAGCAGCTTACTTTCAGGATCCGGACGAGAGACCCAGTACTTC
d_gene: NA
abundance: few
v_gene: TRBV7-9
j_gene: TRBJ2-5

CDR3aa: CAIRDSANTGELFF
CDR3nt: TGTGCCATACGGGACTCCGCGAACACCGGGGAGCTGTTTTTT
d_gene: NA
abundance: NA
v_gene: TRBV28
j_gene: TRBJ2-2

CDR3aa: CASSRVSDPLDTQYF
CDR3nt: TGTGCCAGCAGCCGAGTCTCGGATCCCCTGGATACGCAGTATTTT
d_gene: NA
abundance: many
v_gene: TRBV7-9
j_gene: TRBJ2-3

CDR3aa: CATSDPGLAVTGELFF
CDR3nt: TGTGCCACCAGTGACCCAGGACTAGCTGTCACCGGGGAGCTGTTTTTT
d_gene: TRBD2
abundance: NA
v_gene: TRBV24-1
j_gene: TRBJ2-2

CDR3aa: CASSLGRAGGSQYF
CDR3nt: TGTGCCAGCAGTCTTGGACGCGCCGGAGGATCGCAGTATTTT
d_gene: NA
abundance: NA
v_gene: TRBV3-1
j_gene: TRBJ2-3

CDR3aa: CASSVTGLGDNEQFF
CDR3nt: TGCGCCAGCAGCGTTACAGGGTTGGGGGACAATGAGCAGTTCTTC
d_gene: NA
abundance: NA
v_gene: TRBV5-1
j_gene: TRBJ2-1

CDR3aa: CASSLGRLQTF
CDR3nt: TGTGCCAGCAGCTTGGGGAGACTTCAGACCTTC
d_gene: NA
abundance: NA
v_gene: TRBV5-6
j_gene: TRBJ1-2

CDR3aa: CASSVTSGYNEQFF
CDR3nt: TGTGCCAGCAGCGTAACTAGCGGCTACAATGAGCAGTTCTTC
d_gene: TRBD2
abundance: NA
v_gene: TRBV9
j_gene: TRBJ2-1

CDR3aa: CASSPNRGPPLNQPQHF
CDR3nt: TGTGCCAGCAGCCCGAACAGGGGGCCCCCCCTCAATCAGCCCCAGCATTTT
d_gene: TRBD1
abundance: NA
v_gene: TRBV12-3/TRBV12-4
j_gene: TRBJ1-5

CDR3aa: CASSYSGPGVAEKLFF
CDR3nt: TGTGCCAGCAGTTACTCAGGGCCAGGGGTGGCGGAAAAACTGTTTTTT
d_gene: NA
abundance: few
v_gene: TRBV6-5
j_gene: TRBJ1-4

CDR3aa: CASRLADFQETQYF
CDR3nt: TGTGCCAGCAGGCTAGCGGACTTTCAAGAGACCCAGTACTTC
d_gene: TRBD2
abundance: NA
v_gene: TRBV11-2
j_gene: TRBJ2-5

CDR3aa: CSARWTGDYEQYF
CDR3nt: TGCAGTGCTAGATGGACAGGGGACTACGAGCAGTACTTC
d_gene: TRBD1
abundance: NA
v_gene: TRBV20-1
j_gene: TRBJ2-7

CDR3aa: CATSDSGSSGNTIYF
CDR3nt: TGTGCCACCAGTGATTCAGGGAGCTCTGGAAACACCATATATTTT
d_gene: NA
abundance: NA
v_gene: TRBV24-1
j_gene: TRBJ1-3

CDR3aa: CASSGDWEETQYF
CDR3nt: TGTGCCAGCAGTGGGGACTGGGAAGAGACCCAGTACTTC
d_gene: NA
abundance: many
v_gene: TRBV2
j_gene: TRBJ2-5

CDR3aa: CAWSPPTGTGGAFF
CDR3nt: TGTGCCTGGAGTCCACCGACCGGGACAGGGGGAGCTTTCTTT
d_gene: TRBD1
abundance: NA
v_gene: TRBV30
j_gene: TRBJ1-1

CDR3aa: CASSQVGLGGETQYF
CDR3nt: TGCGCCAGCAGCCAAGTAGGGCTGGGAGGGGAGACCCAGTACTTC
d_gene: TRBD2
abundance: NA
v_gene: TRBV4-1
j_gene: TRBJ2-5

CDR3aa: CASSLEIGGYTF
CDR3nt: TGTGCCAGCAGCTTAGAAATAGGTGGCTACACCTTC
d_gene: NA
abundance: NA
v_gene: TRBV7-2
j_gene: TRBJ1-2

CDR3aa: CAISPGQGETQYF
CDR3nt: TGTGCCATCAGCCCCGGTCAGGGAGAGACCCAGTACTTC
d_gene: NA
abundance: few
v_gene: TRBV10-3
j_gene: TRBJ2-5

CDR3aa: CASAVGTSGGLGQETQYF
CDR3nt: TGTGCTAGTGCCGTTGGGACTAGCGGGGGCCTTGGCCAAGAGACCCAGTACTTC
d_gene: TRBD2
abundance: few
v_gene: TRBV12-5
j_gene: TRBJ2-5

CDR3aa: CASSATGDLYTEAFF
CDR3nt: TGTGCCAGCAGCGCGACAGGGGATTTGTACACTGAAGCTTTCTTT
d_gene: TRBD1
abundance: NA
v_gene: TRBV7-9
j_gene: TRBJ1-1

CDR3aa: CAINRGDQPQHF
CDR3nt: TGCGCCATCAACCGGGGGGATCAGCCCCAGCATTTT
d_gene: NA
abundance: NA
v_gene: TRBV4-1
j_gene: TRBJ1-5

CDR3aa: CSASPGQGGNQPQHF
CDR3nt: TGCAGTGCTAGCCCCGGACAGGGGGGCAATCAGCCCCAGCATTTT
d_gene: TRBD1
abundance: NA
v_gene: TRBV20-1
j_gene: TRBJ1-5

CDR3aa: CASRKQAYNEQFF
CDR3nt: TGTGCCAGCAGAAAACAGGCCTACAATGAGCAGTTCTTC
d_gene: NA
abundance: few
v_gene: TRBV6-5
j_gene: TRBJ2-1

CDR3aa: CASSQDAGRETQYF
CDR3nt: TGTGCCAGCAGCCAAGACGCCGGCCGGGAGACCCAGTACTTC
d_gene: NA
abundance: NA
v_gene: TRBV3-1
j_gene: TRBJ2-5

CDR3aa: CASTGASGSPRRGTQYF
CDR3nt: TGTGCCAGCACCGGAGCTTCGGGGTCCCCGCGGCGGGGTACGCAGTATTTT
d_gene: NA
abundance: NA
v_gene: TRBV6-1
j_gene: TRBJ2-3

CDR3aa: CASSLDRTGVSYEQYF
CDR3nt: TGCGCCAGCAGCCTAGACCGGACAGGGGTTTCCTACGAGCAGTACTTC
d_gene: TRBD1
abundance: NA
v_gene: TRBV5-1
j_gene: TRBJ2-7

CDR3aa: CASSMGQGLVNYGYTF
CDR3nt: TGCGCCAGCAGCATGGGACAGGGATTGGTCAACTATGGCTACACCTTC
d_gene: TRBD1
abundance: NA
v_gene: TRBV5-1
j_gene: TRBJ1-2

CDR3aa: CASSPPDLNNEQFF
CDR3nt: TGCGCCAGCAGCCCCCCGGACCTCAACAATGAGCAGTTCTTC
d_gene: NA
abundance: few
v_gene: TRBV5-1
j_gene: TRBJ2-1

CDR3aa: CASSPTTSGGEQYF
CDR3nt: TGTGCCAGCAGTCCCACGACTAGCGGGGGTGAGCAGTACTTC
d_gene: TRBD2
abundance: NA
v_gene: TRBV12-3/TRBV12-4
j_gene: TRBJ2-7

CDR3aa: CASSSPRGGSSNEQFF
CDR3nt: TGTGCCAGCAGCTCCCCTCGGGGGGGGTCTTCCAATGAGCAGTTCTTC
d_gene: TRBD2
abundance: few
v_gene: TRBV7-6
j_gene: TRBJ2-1

CDR3aa: CASSVGLAHDTQYF
CDR3nt: TGTGCCAGCAGCGTCGGACTAGCACACGATACGCAGTATTTT
d_gene: TRBD2
abundance: NA
v_gene: TRBV7-9
j_gene: TRBJ2-3

CDR3aa: CASSVKVGGVHEQFF
CDR3nt: TGTGCCAGCAGCGTAAAAGTAGGGGGGGTCCATGAGCAGTTCTTC
d_gene: NA
abundance: few
v_gene: TRBV9
j_gene: TRBJ2-1

CDR3aa: CASSLRLLAPSNEQFF
CDR3nt: TGTGCCAGCAGCTTAAGGCTTCTAGCGCCATCCAATGAGCAGTTCTTC
d_gene: NA
abundance: few
v_gene: TRBV11-2
j_gene: TRBJ2-1

CDR3aa: CASSTPPGRGRRSEQFF
CDR3nt: TGTGCCAGCAGTACTCCCCCCGGCAGGGGGCGGCGATCGGAGCAGTTCTTC
d_gene: TRBD1
abundance: NA
v_gene: TRBV12-3/TRBV12-4
j_gene: TRBJ2-1

CDR3aa: CASSPRAADYNSPLHF
CDR3nt: TGTGCCAGCAGCCCGAGGGCAGCCGACTATAATTCACCCCTCCACTTT
d_gene: NA
abundance: many
v_gene: TRBV9
j_gene: TRBJ1-6

CDR3aa: CASSKGTNSNQPQHF
CDR3nt: TGTGCCAGCAGCAAGGGGACAAATAGCAATCAGCCCCAGCATTTT
d_gene: NA
abundance: NA
v_gene: TRBV5-8
j_gene: TRBJ1-5

CDR3aa: CASSVGAGGATDTQYF
CDR3nt: TGTGCCAGCAGCGTAGGAGCGGGGGGGGCCACAGATACGCAGTATTTT
d_gene: TRBD2
abundance: NA
v_gene: TRBV9
j_gene: TRBJ2-3

CDR3aa: CASSHARRSYEQYF
CDR3nt: TGTGCCAGCAGCCACGCGCGTCGCTCCTACGAGCAGTACTTC
d_gene: NA
abundance: NA
v_gene: TRBV3-1
j_gene: TRBJ2-7

CDR3aa: CSVTDRGSNGYTF
CDR3nt: TGCAGCGTAACCGACAGGGGTAGCAATGGCTACACCTTC
d_gene: TRBD1
abundance: NA
v_gene: TRBV29-1
j_gene: TRBJ1-2

CDR3aa: CASARTARTDTQYF
CDR3nt: TGTGCCAGCGCCCGGACCGCGCGCACAGATACGCAGTATTTT
d_gene: NA
abundance: NA
v_gene: TRBV7-3
j_gene: TRBJ2-3

CDR3aa: CASSQVADGTEAFF
CDR3nt: TGTGCCAGCAGCCAAGTAGCGGACGGAACTGAAGCTTTCTTT
d_gene: NA
abundance: NA
v_gene: TRBV3-1
j_gene: TRBJ1-1

CDR3aa: CATTEGINTEAFF
CDR3nt: TGTGCCACCACCGAGGGGATTAACACTGAAGCTTTCTTT
d_gene: NA
abundance: NA
v_gene: TRBV10-3
j_gene: TRBJ1-1

CDR3aa: CASSIRGTGGQETQYF
CDR3nt: TGTGCCAGCAGCATTAGGGGGACAGGGGGCCAAGAGACCCAGTACTTC
d_gene: TRBD1
abundance: few
v_gene: TRBV7-2
j_gene: TRBJ2-5

CDR3aa: CSARDLRREYTGELFF
CDR3nt: TGCAGTGCTAGAGATCTCAGACGGGAATACACCGGGGAGCTGTTTTTT
d_gene: NA
abundance: NA
v_gene: TRBV20-1
j_gene: TRBJ2-2